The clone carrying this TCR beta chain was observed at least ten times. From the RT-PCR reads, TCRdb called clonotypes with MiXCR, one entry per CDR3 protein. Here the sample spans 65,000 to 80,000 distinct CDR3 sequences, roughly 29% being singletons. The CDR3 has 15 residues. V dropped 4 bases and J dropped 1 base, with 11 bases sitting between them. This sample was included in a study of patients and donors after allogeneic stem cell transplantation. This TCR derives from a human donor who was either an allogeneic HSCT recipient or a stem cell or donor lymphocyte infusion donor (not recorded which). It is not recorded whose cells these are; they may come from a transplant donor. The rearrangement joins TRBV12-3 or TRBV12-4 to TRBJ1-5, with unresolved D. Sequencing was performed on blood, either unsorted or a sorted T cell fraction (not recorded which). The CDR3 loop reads CASSWNGVSNQPQHF. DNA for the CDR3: TGTGCCAGCAGTTGGAACGGGGTGAGCAATCAGCCCCAGCATTTT.